This T cell receptor beta chain emerged from a study of CD8 T cells in ankylosing spondylitis. This clonotype was seen a few times. The antigen is unknown. Broader study findings: Disease-linked clones bore a CD8+ phenotype and were relatively rare in peripheral blood. Characteristic, it appeared, of ankylosing spondylitis blood was a TCR beta motif of several highly homologous variants.

TCRdb reprocessed the 5' RACE reads via MiXCR and lists one record per CDR3 protein. Here the sample spans about 840,000 distinct CDR3 sequences, 10% to 15% being singletons. The specimen was blood, either unsorted or a sorted T cell fraction (not recorded which). The receptor's source is a male donor with ankylosing spondylitis.

CDR3 in amino acids: CSARKPSANTGELFF. The CDR3 coding sequence is TGCAGTGCTAGAAAGCCTTCTGCAAACACCGGGGAGCTGTTTTTT. J is TRBJ2-2 and V is TRBV20-1; D gene uncertain. Trimming cost V 2 bases and J 2 bases, with 12 bases left between them. Germline CDR1 is DFQATT and CDR2 is SNEGSKA (reference sequence). The CDR3 is made up of 15 amino acids.